This paragraph reports one T cell receptor beta chain. Its antigen remains unknown. Sequence at one end of the junction differs from germline and may be a read error. The V gene's germline CDR1 is SGHRS and CDR2 YFSETQ. The CDR3 length is 13 residues. Full-length variable regions came from constant-region reverse primers plus semi-nested Nested Universal Primer A PCR. TCRdb independently ran MiXCR on the 5' RACE reads; one entry per CDR3 protein. The sample consists of approximately 60,000 distinct CDR3 sequences, roughly 28% of them appearing once. Treg sorting used a CD4+CD25+CD127-/low gate. Study-wide points: The TCR gene usage of tumor memory CD4+ T cells clustered together with blood and lymph node memory CD4+ cells and with lymph node naive CD4+ cells. The larger-cohort validation was restricted to a single TCR beta V-J rearrangement rather than whole repertoires. Greatest tumor Treg TCR overlap was with tumor naive CD4+ cells.

The chain carries TRBV5-1 and TRBJ2-7, with 7 bases lining up with TRBD2. The sequence was obtained from a female donor with breast cancer. Sequencing used tumor-infiltrating Tregs sorted from the breast tumor. The CDR3 is CASSFRGVHEQYF. The CDR3, as DNA: TGTGCCAGCAGCTTCCGGGGGGTACACGAGCAGTACTTC. Full variable domain (missing parts from reference TRBV5-1 and TRBJ2-7): KAGVTQTPRYLIKTRGQQVTLSCSPISGHRSVSWYQQTPGQGLQFLFEYFSETQRNKGNFPGRFSGRQFSNSRSEMNVSTLELGDSALYLCASSFRGVHEQYFGPGTRLTVT.